This T cell receptor beta chain was captured by sequencing in a study of CXCR3-negative and CXCR3-positive naive CD8 T cells. Overall study context: With about 1.5 +/- 0.3 million reads per library, the TRB reads numbered some 130 million in total.

As concerns this clonotype: Its antigen is not known.

Sorting was done in triplicate for each CD8+ T cell subset (roughly 300,000 cells each). Naivety in CD8+ T cells corresponded to a CD45RO-CCR7+CD27+CD95- phenotype. The CDR3 covers 14 residues. Germline V gives CDR1 SGHTA, CDR2 FQGNSA. The authors prepared UMI-labeled TRB cDNA libraries by 5' RACE. TCRdb re-analyzed the 5' RACE reads; it lists each CDR3 protein once, without DNA. The table lists around 84,000 distinct CDR3 sequences. Findings and limits, study-wide: No difference in surface CD5 was seen between naive subsets, and TCR strength was inferred from TRB CDR3 properties. CXCR3-negative naive cells had less hydrophobic TRB CDR3s than did CXCR3-positive naive cells.

The sequenced material came from naive CXCR3+ CD8+ T cells from blood. Regarding subset: CD45RO-CCR7+CD27+CD95- naive CD8+ T cells expressing CXCR3 (TNR3+). This rearrangement joins TRBV7-2 to TRBJ1-3. This receptor was taken from a human donor in good health. Some clones in this sample may be carry-over from other donors' samples. The CDR3 protein is CASSLPTSGNTIYF.